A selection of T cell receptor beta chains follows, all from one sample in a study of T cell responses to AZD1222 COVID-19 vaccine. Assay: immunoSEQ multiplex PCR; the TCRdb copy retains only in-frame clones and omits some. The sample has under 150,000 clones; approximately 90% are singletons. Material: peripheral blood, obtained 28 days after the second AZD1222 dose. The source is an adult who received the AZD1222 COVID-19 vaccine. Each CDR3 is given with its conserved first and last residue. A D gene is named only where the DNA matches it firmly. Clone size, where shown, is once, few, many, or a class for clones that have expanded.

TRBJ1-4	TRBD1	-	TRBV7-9	TGTGCCAGCAGCTCGTCGACAGGGGGTGGTTATGAAAAACTGTTTTTT	CASSSSTGGGYEKLFF
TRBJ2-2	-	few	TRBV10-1	TGCGCCAGCAGTGAGACGGGGTCCGCGAACACCGGGGAGCTGTTTTTT	CASSETGSANTGELFF
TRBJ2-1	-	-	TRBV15	TGTGCCACCAGAGGAGGGGCAGTTCCCTACAATGAGCAGTTCTTC	CATRGGAVPYNEQFF
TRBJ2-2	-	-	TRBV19	TGTGCCAGCACCGACGTTTTTTACGGGGAGCTGTTTTTT	CASTDVFYGELFF
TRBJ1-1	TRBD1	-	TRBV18	TGTGCCAGCTCACGAACCCTCACCGGGACAGGGGGGACTGAAGCTTTCTTT	CASSRTLTGTGGTEAFF
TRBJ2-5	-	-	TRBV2	TGTGCCAGCGCCACTCAAGAGACCCAGTACTTC	CASATQETQYF
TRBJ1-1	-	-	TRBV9	TGTGCCAGCAGCGTAGCGGGGTCGGGCACTGAAGCTTTCTTT	CASSVAGSGTEAFF
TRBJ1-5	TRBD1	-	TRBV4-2	TGTGCCAGCAGCCTCAAGACAGGGGGCGGTCAGCCCCAGCATTTT	CASSLKTGGGQPQHF
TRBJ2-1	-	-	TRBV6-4	TGTGCCAGCAGTGACTCTACAAAAGGGAAGGATGAGCAGTTCTTC	CASSDSTKGKDEQFF
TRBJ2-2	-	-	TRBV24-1	TGTGCCACCAGTGATCCCAGAACCGGGGAGCTGTTTTTT	CATSDPRTGELFF
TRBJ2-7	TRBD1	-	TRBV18	TGTGCCAGCTCACGGACAGGGGGTGCCTACGAGCAGTACTTC	CASSRTGGAYEQYF
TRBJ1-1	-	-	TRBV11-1	TGTGCCAGCAAAAGGGGGGCCGGTAGCACTGAAGCTTTCTTT	CASKRGAGSTEAFF
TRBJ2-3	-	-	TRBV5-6	TGTGCCAGCAGCGCCCAGGGGAGCACAGATACGCAGTATTTT	CASSAQGSTDTQYF
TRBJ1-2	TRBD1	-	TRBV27	TGTGCCAGCAGTCTTTCCCCGGGACAGGGGAAGCGTGGCTACACCTTC	CASSLSPGQGKRGYTF
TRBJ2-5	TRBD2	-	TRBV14	TGTGCCAGCAGCCAGACCCTAGCGGGAGGCGCGGAGACCCAGTACTTC	CASSQTLAGGAETQYF
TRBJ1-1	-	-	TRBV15	TGTGCCACCAGCAGAGCCGGTTTTGACAATGAAGCTTTCTTT	CATSRAGFDNEAFF
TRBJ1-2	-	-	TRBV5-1	TGCGCCAGCAGCTTGGCGACAGCTAACTATGGCTACACCTTC	CASSLATANYGYTF
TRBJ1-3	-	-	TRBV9	TGTGCCAGCAGCCGGGAGGACTCTGGAAACACCATATATTTT	CASSREDSGNTIYF
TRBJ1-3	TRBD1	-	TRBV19	TGTGCCAGTAGTAACCGGGACAGGGGCTCTGGAAACACCATATATTTT	CASSNRDRGSGNTIYF
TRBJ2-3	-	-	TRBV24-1	TGTGCCACCAGTGATTCGACCGATCAGGATACGCAGTATTTT	CATSDSTDQDTQYF
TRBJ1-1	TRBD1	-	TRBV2	TGTGCCAGCTCAATGGACAGGGAGGGTGAAGCTTTCTTT	CASSMDREGEAFF
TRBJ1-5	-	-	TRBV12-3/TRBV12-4	TGTGCCAGCACTCGGGGGGGCCATCAGCCCCAGCATTTT	CASTRGGHQPQHF
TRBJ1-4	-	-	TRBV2	TGTGCCAGCAGTGGAAGGGAAAAACTGTTTTTT	CASSGREKLFF